The 12 T cell receptor beta chains listed next were all sequenced from one sample in a study of low-dose radiotherapy and immunotherapy resistance in tumors. The sample's time point: before trial treatment. First-strand cDNA used TRAV- and TRBV-specific primers, covering alpha and beta chains. For amplifying TCRs, the PCR ran for about 22 cycles with Phusion, which was used together with a constant-region primer and the adapter on the V primers. TCRdb ran MiXCR on the reads and lists one entry per CDR3 protein. The data show 40,000 or so distinct CDR3 sequences, with about a third seen just once and around 3.9% held by the top ten. The source material was PBMCs, sampled before treatment. These receptors came from a male donor with gallbladder cancer.

The chain has TRBV5-1 and TRBJ2-7; the D gene could be TRBD1 or TRBD2 (5 bases each). Trimming left V 7 bases short and J 6 bases short, with 20 bases between. The CDR3 loop spans 14 amino acids. CDR1 is SGHRS, CDR2 YFSETQ, per germline. The DNA of the CDR3 is TGCGCCAGCGGGGGAGTCGGGCTAGTGGGCGAGCAGTACTTC. It codes for CASGGVGLVGEQYF.

Here the CDR3 DNA reads TGTGCCAGCAGCCCTCGGGACACCCAAGAGACCCAGTACTTC. Amino acids: CASSPRDTQETQYF. This chain uses TRBV5-6 with TRBJ2-5; perhaps TRBD1 as D (6 bases). The CDR3 is made up of 14 amino acids. The germline CDR1 and CDR2 sequences are SGHDT and YYEEEE. V lost 4 bases and J 1 base, leaving 11 bases between the germline ends.

Only a few counts were recorded for this clonotype. V and J are TRBV7-9 and TRBJ2-7; 8 nucleotides align to TRBD2. The length of the CDR3 is 13 residues. Germline lookup yields CDR1 SEHNR and CDR2 FQNEAQ (reference sequence). V was clipped by 2 bases and J by 6 bases; unmatched bases: 3. CDR3 amino acids: CASSLSGGGEQYF. CDR3 DNA sequence: TGTGCCAGCAGCTTAAGCGGGGGAGGCGAGCAGTACTTC.

This clonotype was picked up many times. The chain employs TRBV20-1 and TRBJ2-7; D possibly matches TRBD1 or TRBD2 (5 bases each). CDR1 DFQATT and CDR2 SNEGSKA come from the germline V gene (reference sequence). The CDR3 has 12 amino acids. V lost 3 bases and J 3 bases, leaving 9 bases between the germline ends. This CDR3 reads CSASRDGYEQYF. The CDR3 DNA reads TGCAGTGCTAGTAGGGACGGCTACGAGCAGTACTTC.

This clonotype was recorded at least ten times. The chain combines TRBV20-1 with TRBJ2-1; D gene uncertain. This CDR3 is 13 amino acids long. Germline V gene sequence: CDR1 DFQATT, CDR2 SNEGSKA (reference sequence). The V end lost 4 bases, the J end lost 8 bases, and 15 bases lay between the germline ends. CDR3 DNA sequence: TGCAGTGCTATCATCCGGAGCTTCGATGAGCAGTTCTTC. Its translation is CSAIIRSFDEQFF.

This clonotype is deemed medium-sized (0.01 to 0.1%). This chain links TRBV5-1 with TRBJ2-1; tentative D call: TRBD2 (5 bases). V lost 0 bases and J 4 bases, leaving 14 bases between the germline ends. Germline CDR1 is SGHRS and CDR2 is YFSETQ. The CDR3 is 16 residues long. The CDR3 DNA sequence: TGCGCCAGCAGCTTGGCGAGCAGCGGAGTTTACAATGAGCAGTTCTTC. It codes for CASSLASSGVYNEQFF.

This clonotype was recorded at least ten times. This chain joins TRBV5-1 and TRBJ2-3, with D uncertain. Germline-derived CDR1 and CDR2 are SGHRS and YFSETQ. The CDR3 contains 15 residues. V dropped 3 bases and J dropped 0 bases, with 11 bases sitting between them. CDR3 bases: TGCGCCAGCAGCTCAACAGCCTATAGCACAGATACGCAGTATTTT. As protein: CASSSTAYSTDTQYF.

This clonotype showed up many times. The chain has TRBV21-1 and TRBJ2-1; TRBD2 reflects the table's D call only, with no check against the DNA. TRBV21-1 is flagged as a pseudogene. The CDR3 is 17 amino acids. The CDR3 sequence is CASSKDGLAGEWNEQFF. The CDR3 DNA sequence: TGTGCCAGCAGCAAAGACGGTCTAGCGGGAGAGTGGAATGAGCAGTTCTTC.

This clonotype is medium-sized. The chain employs TRBV7-2 and TRBJ2-1, with 7 positions matching TRBD2. CDR1 and CDR2 (germline): SGHTA, FQGNSA. J was trimmed by 8 bases and V by 5 bases; bases with no gene match: 12. CDR3 length: 15 amino acids. CDR3 coding DNA: TGTGCCAGCAGCACCGGGACTACTCCTTCCTATGAGCAGTTCTTC. Protein product: CASSTGTTPSYEQFF.

This rearrangement joins TRBV14 to TRBJ2-3; TRBD2 is a possible D gene (6 bases). Looked up from germline, CDR1 is SGHDN and CDR2 is FVKESK. The CDR3 extends over 15 amino acids. Trimming pared 1 base from V and 6 bases from J, leaving 14 bases between. CDR3 in DNA: TGTGCCAGCAGCCAAGGCTTACTAGCCCTCGATACGCAGTATTTT. Translating it yields CASSQGLLALDTQYF.

The rearrangement uses TRBV28 and TRBJ2-7; the D gene is possibly TRBD1 (5 bases). Trimming left V 7 bases short and J 2 bases short, with 18 bases between. This CDR3 is built from 15 residues. CDR1 and CDR2 (germline): MDHEN, SYDVKM. For the CDR3, the DNA is TGTGCCAGCACCGTGACAGTACGCTCCACCTACGAGCAGTACTTC. It yields the protein CASTVTVRSTYEQYF.

This clonotype was recorded many times. The rearrangement links TRBV20-1 to TRBJ2-2, with 7 bases aligning to TRBD2. CDR1 and CDR2 (germline): DFQATT, SNEGSKA (reference sequence). J lost 1 base, V lost 3 bases, and 5 bases had no gene match. CDR3 length: 15 amino acids. The CDR3 protein is CSASREGQNTGELFF. The CDR3 bases are TGCAGTGCTAGTAGGGAGGGCCAGAACACCGGGGAGCTGTTTTTT.